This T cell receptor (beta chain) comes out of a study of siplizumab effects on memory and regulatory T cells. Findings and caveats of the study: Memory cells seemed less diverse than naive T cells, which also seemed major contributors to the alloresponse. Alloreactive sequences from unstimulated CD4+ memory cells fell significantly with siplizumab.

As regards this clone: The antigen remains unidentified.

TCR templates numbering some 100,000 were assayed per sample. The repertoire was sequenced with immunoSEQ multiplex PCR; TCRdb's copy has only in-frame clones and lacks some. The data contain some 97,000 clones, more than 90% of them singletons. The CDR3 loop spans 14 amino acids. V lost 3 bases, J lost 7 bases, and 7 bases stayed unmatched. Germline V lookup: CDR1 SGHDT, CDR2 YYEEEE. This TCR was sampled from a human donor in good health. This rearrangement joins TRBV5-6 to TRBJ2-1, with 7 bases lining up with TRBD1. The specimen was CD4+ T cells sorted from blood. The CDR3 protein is CASSSYNRGNEQFF. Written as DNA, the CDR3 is TGTGCCAGCAGCTCCTACAACAGGGGAAATGAGCAGTTCTTC.